The entry below gives a single TCR beta chain sequence along with its context. The CDR3 covers 14 residues. From germline, CDR1 is SGDLS and CDR2 YYNGEE. The V gene lost 4 bases and the J gene lost 1 base, with 9 bases spanning the gap. This sample is drawn from a study of OX40 agonist ivuxolimab in advanced cancers. The repertoire was sequenced with immunoSEQ multiplex PCR; TCRdb's copy has only in-frame clones and lacks some. The sample carries approximately 60,000 clones, approximately 80% recorded once. The source is an adult with an advanced solid tumor such as melanoma, head and neck, liver or kidney cancer. The sample consisted of CD4+ or CD8+ T cells sorted from blood, taken in a trial of the OX40 agonist ivuxolimab. The chain uses TRBV9 and TRBJ1-3; the D is unclear. The CDR3: CASSPYSSGNTIYF. In DNA form, the CDR3 reads TGTGCCAGCAGCCCTTACAGTTCTGGAAACACCATATATTTT.